This entry describes one T cell receptor (beta chain). The antigen this receptor binds is unknown. One end of the junction does not line up with germline, which may come from a read error. Based on the germline V gene, the CDR1 and CDR2 sequences are SGHTA and FQGNSA. The cysteine opens and the phenylalanine closes a CDR3 of 18 amino acids. Only the CDR3 part of the read is kept: 54 bases, read in frame from the first base. This record belongs to a study of blood T cells in healthy people across ages (dated by TCRdb to between 2014 and 2017). Background for the entire study: In model experiments, template switching captured about one uniquely barcoded TCR beta cDNA molecule for every two T cells. Age-related changes in TCR beta repertoire diversity were measured in the study by deep sequencing normalized with unique cDNA molecular identifiers. Using the same blood draw, the study looked at two additional independent replicas of 1 million unique cDNA reads for two donors, one aged 18 to 29 and the other aged 80 or older. Four age groups were formed from the donors: young (average approximately 16 years), middle-aged (more than 35), aged (under 70) and long-lived (roughly 88). To avoid experimental bias, donors of different ages were distributed randomly across sequencing lanes. Points the paper makes about the study in general: Donor CMV infection status was unknown, potentially confounding age-related changes in expanded clonotypes. A strong correlation was found between observed TCR beta diversity and the percentage of naive T cells measured by flow cytometry. The long-lived group showed more naive CD4+ T cells, fewer expanded clones and increased TCR diversity than the aged group, suggesting age selection. Estimates of total diversity based on one million sequenced T cells were considered lower bounds and underestimates. Bulk unsorted PBMC profiling prevented conclusive comparison of naive and antigen-experienced compartments. As age increased, observed TCR beta diversity per million T cells dropped in a roughly linear way, and a significant reduction was already evident by age 40.

The method was 5' RACE. The run used an Illumina HiSeq 2500. A second PCR of roughly 7 to 11 cycles was performed with a sample-barcoded 5' primer and a J-beta primer mix. A unique molecular identifier was introduced onto each TCR beta cDNA molecule by a template-switch 5' adaptor carrying 12 random nucleotides. Each sample yielded at least 2.5 million CDR3-containing paired-end reads. First-strand cDNA synthesis was performed from all RNA using the Mint cDNA synthesis kit, with priming by a TRBC-specific oligonucleotide. All cDNA was treated with uracil-DNA glycosylase and then went through a first 18-cycle PCR with the universal primers M1SS and BC2_uni_R. Per the source publication's procedure: For normalization, 1 million high-quality reads, each with a distinct molecular identifier, were randomly selected from each sample. Instead of being binned into consensus sequences, reads with shared molecular identifiers were discarded. MiTCR, run with a Q25 quality threshold and the strictest error-elimination algorithm, handled CDR3 identification, clonotype clustering and error correction. Lower-bound total TCR beta diversity was estimated with a nonparametric unseen species model using Euler transformation. Clones were called with MiXCR by TCRdb after fastp trimmed the public reads at Q25, and only in-frame beta chains were retained. Rows matching on CDR3 protein sequence are summarized as one entry with the most common DNA and genes. The authors' filters were not applied to this entry. The sample includes 850,000 to 1,300,000 distinct CDR3 sequences, with around 45% observed a single time. The ten largest account for approximately 17% of the sample.

The roughly 42 donors, aged 6 to 90 years, were systemically healthy Caucasian individuals from Russia. Each donor gave ten milliliters of peripheral blood, drawn into EDTA-treated Vacutainer tubes. Ficoll-Paque density-gradient centrifugation was used to isolate PBMCs, with at least 6 million obtained per sample. Trizol reagent was used to extract total RNA from the PBMCs, yielding at least 5.5 micrograms per sample. For every donor, an aliquot of PBMCs went through flow cytometry to measure the percentages of naive CD45RAhigh/CD27high T cells. The chain links TRBV7-2 with TRBJ1-2; 10 central nucleotides agree with TRBD1. The sequenced sample consisted of blood. The sequence came from a woman aged 60-75 years in good health. The nucleotide sequence reads as follows: TGTGCCAGCAGCTTAGCCCCGACAGGGGGCGCCGGGTCATATGGCTATACCTTC. Translated, it reads CASSLAPTGGAGSYGYTF.